This TCR beta chain was sequenced during a study of blood T cell repertoires in COVID-19. The germline V gene encodes CDR1 MNHEY and CDR2 SVGEGT. This CDR3 contains 18 residues. V shed 1 base, J shed 2 bases, and the junction held 4 bases outside the gene matches. Repertoires were generated with immunoSEQ multiplex PCR, while TCRdb's copy carries only in-frame clones and drops some. The data show approximately 320,000 clones, with about 87% seen just once and 8% to 9% held by the top ten. The TCR was taken from a woman aged 18 to 35 who had recovered from COVID-19. The V call is TRBV6-2 or TRBV6-3, the J call TRBJ2-3; 15 bases agree with TRBD2. Material: PBMCs or T cells enriched from blood (not recorded which). CDR3: CASSYFGLAGGNTDTQYF. CDR3 in DNA: TGTGCCAGCAGTTACTTCGGACTAGCGGGGGGGAACACAGATACGCAGTATTTT.